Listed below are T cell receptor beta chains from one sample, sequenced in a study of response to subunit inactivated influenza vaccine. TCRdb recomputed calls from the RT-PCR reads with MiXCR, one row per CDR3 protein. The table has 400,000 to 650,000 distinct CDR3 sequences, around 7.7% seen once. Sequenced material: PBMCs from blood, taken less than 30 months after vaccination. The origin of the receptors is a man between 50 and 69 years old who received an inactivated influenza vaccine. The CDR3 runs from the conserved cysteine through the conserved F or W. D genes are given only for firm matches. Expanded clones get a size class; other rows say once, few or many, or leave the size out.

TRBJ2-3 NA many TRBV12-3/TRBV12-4 CASSSPLGRTGTDTQYF TGTGCCAGCAGTTCTCCCTTAGGCAGGACGGGCACAGATACGCAGTATTTT
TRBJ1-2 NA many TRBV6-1 CASSERIGRGGPGYTF TGTGCCAGCAGTGAACGAATCGGCAGGGGCGGGCCTGGCTACACCTTC
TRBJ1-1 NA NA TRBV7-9 CASSLGGARNTEAFF TGTGCCAGCAGCTTGGGAGGGGCACGTAACACTGAAGCTTTCTTT
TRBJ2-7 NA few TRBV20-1 CSASIHEQYF TGCAGTGCTAGTATACACGAGCAGTACTTC
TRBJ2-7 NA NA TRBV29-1 CSVEGNWDGSSYEQYF TGCAGCGTTGAAGGCAATTGGGACGGAAGCTCCTACGAGCAGTACTTC
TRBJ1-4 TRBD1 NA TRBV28 CASVSGGADNEKLFF TGTGCCAGCGTTTCAGGGGGCGCCGATAATGAAAAACTGTTTTTT
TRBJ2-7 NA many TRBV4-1 CASSQDATFSYEQYF TGCGCCAGCAGCCAAGATGCCACTTTCTCCTACGAGCAGTACTTC
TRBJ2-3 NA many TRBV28 CASSLVDTQYF TGTGCCAGCAGTTTAGTGGATACGCAGTATTTT
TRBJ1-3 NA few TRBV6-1 CASSASSGNTIYF TGTGCCAGCAGTGCCAGCTCTGGAAACACCATATATTTT
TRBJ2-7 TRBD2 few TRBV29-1 CSVEGSGIYEQYF TGCAGCGTTGAAGGTAGCGGGATCTACGAGCAGTACTTC
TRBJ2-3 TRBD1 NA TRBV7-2 CASSFTPGQTQYF TGTGCCAGCAGCTTTACTCCGGGACAGACGCAGTATTTT
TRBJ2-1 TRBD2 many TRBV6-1 CASRTSGQYNEQFF TGTGCCAGCAGGACTAGCGGGCAGTACAATGAGCAGTTCTTC
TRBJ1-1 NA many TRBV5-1 CASSFVVNTEAFF TGCGCCAGCAGCTTCGTGGTGAACACTGAAGCTTTCTTT
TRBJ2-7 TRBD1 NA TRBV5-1 CASTNTGAAYEQYF TGCGCCAGCACCAATACAGGGGCGGCCTACGAGCAGTACTTC
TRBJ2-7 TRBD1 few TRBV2 CASSDRQGRTYEQYF TGTGCCAGCAGTGACAGACAGGGGCGAACCTACGAGCAGTACTTC
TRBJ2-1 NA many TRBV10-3 CAISESLIGRDANEQFF TGTGCCATCAGTGAATCTCTCATTGGCAGGGACGCCAATGAGCAGTTCTTC
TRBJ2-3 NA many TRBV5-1 CASSLGNGGTDTQYF TGCGCCAGCAGCTTGGGTAATGGAGGGACAGATACGCAGTATTTT
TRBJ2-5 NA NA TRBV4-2 CASSQSSGATGETQYF TGTGCCAGCAGCCAATCAAGTGGCGCCACGGGAGAGACCCAGTACTTC
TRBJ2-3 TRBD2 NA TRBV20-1 CSAMTSGRAGGTDTQYF TGCAGTGCGATGACTAGCGGGAGGGCCGGGGGCACAGATACGCAGTATTTT
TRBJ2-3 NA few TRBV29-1 CSVVGGGTDTQYF TGCAGCGTTGTTGGCGGCGGCACAGATACGCAGTATTTT
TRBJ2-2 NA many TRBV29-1 CSVESSGYTGELFF TGCAGCGTTGAAAGCAGCGGCTACACCGGGGAGCTGTTTTTT
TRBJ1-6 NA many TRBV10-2 CASSESHSPLHF TGCGCCAGCAGTGAGTCCCATTCACCCCTCCACTTT
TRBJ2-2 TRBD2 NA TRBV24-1 CATERGGTGELFF TGTGCCACTGAGCGGGGTGGCACCGGGGAGCTGTTTTTT
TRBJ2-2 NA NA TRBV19 CASRQTGYANTGELFF TGTGCCAGTAGACAAACAGGGTACGCGAACACCGGGGAGCTGTTTTTT
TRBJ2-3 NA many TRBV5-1 CASEGSTDTQYF TGCGCCAGCGAAGGGAGCACAGATACGCAGTATTTT
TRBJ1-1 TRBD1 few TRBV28 CASSPREGANTEAFF TGTGCCAGCAGTCCGCGTGAGGGGGCGAACACTGAAGCTTTCTTT
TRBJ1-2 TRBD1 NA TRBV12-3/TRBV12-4 CASSSRDRGIYGYTF TGTGCCAGCAGTTCCCGGGACAGGGGAATTTATGGCTACACCTTC
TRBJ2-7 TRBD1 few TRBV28 CASSSRQGSSYEQYF TGTGCCAGCAGTTCAAGACAGGGAAGTTCCTACGAGCAGTACTTC
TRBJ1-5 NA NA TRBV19 CASSIGRPMNQPQHF TGTGCCAGTAGTATAGGCAGGCCAATGAATCAGCCCCAGCATTTT